The clone carrying this TCR beta chain has more than one count but fewer than ten. No antigen is known for it. Germline is not matched at one junction end, which may reflect a read error. A single record per CDR3 protein comes from TCRdb applying MiXCR to the 5' RACE reads. The table records under 70,000 distinct CDR3 sequences, approximately 7% of them present only once. This sample was taken from a study of T cells after yellow fever vaccination. Germline V gives CDR1 SSHAT, CDR2 FNYEAQ (reference sequence). The CDR3 totals 15 residues. Study-wide results and limits: Subsequent to the booster, the majority of primary-vaccination clones reappeared (roughly 97% CD4, approximately 85% CD8). Abundant clonotypes from the bulk population could get into FACS-sorted repertoires as contaminants.

V is TRBV7-7 and J is TRBJ2-2; TRBD1 might be the D (6 bases). The TCR comes from a man aged 18-30 years who received the YFV17D yellow fever vaccine. The sequencing used CD8+ T cells sorted from PBMCs, collected on the day of the first yellow fever vaccination. The CDR3 coding sequence is TGTGCTAGCAGCTTAGAGGCAGGGGACACCGGGGAGCTGTTTTTT. As protein: CASSLEAGDTGELFF.